This T cell receptor beta chain was obtained from a study of OX40 agonist ivuxolimab in advanced cancers. Generated by immunoSEQ multiplex PCR, the TCRdb table keeps only in-frame clones and is missing some. Here the sample spans over 65,000 clones, about 88% being singletons. The V segment lost 5 bases and the J segment 3 bases; nucleotides outside the gene matches: 9. This CDR3 is 16 amino acids long. Germline V gene sequence: CDR1 SNHLY, CDR2 FYNNEI. The sample was CD4+ or CD8+ T cells sorted from blood, taken in a trial of the OX40 agonist ivuxolimab. This rearrangement joins TRBV2 to TRBJ2-1; 8 nucleotides match TRBD2. The origin of this receptor is an adult with an advanced solid tumor such as melanoma, head and neck, liver or kidney cancer. The CDR3, as DNA: TGTGCCAGCAGTTACCTAACTAGCGGCCTCTACAATGAGCAGTTCTTC. Its protein is CASSYLTSGLYNEQFF.